This record looks at one T cell receptor beta chain sequence and its context. Its antigen is still unknown. No base quality information exists; no much larger clone differs at one position. Peripheral blood CD8+ and CD4+ T cells from healthy donors, Susac syndrome patients and multiple sclerosis patients were profiled by high-throughput TCR beta sequencing. Healthy donors were included as age- and sex-matched controls. CD8+ TEMRA cells were enriched by FACS, while bulk CD8+ and CD4+ T cells were purified by magnetic negative isolation. Blood was drawn into EDTA tubes, processed within 24 hours, and PBMCs were isolated by density gradient centrifugation. PBMCs intended for TCR sequencing were frozen in liquid nitrogen and were later thawed in a 37 degrees C water bath. The sorted or isolated CD4+, CD8+ and CD8+ TEMRA cells had a purity of 90% or higher. RNA was extracted using the RNeasy kit, and roughly 0.5 to 1 ug of the RNA was reverse transcribed with random hexamers. The immunoSEQ multiplex PCR assay, covering 54 Vbeta and 13 Jbeta segments, was used to amplify TCR beta CDR3 regions. PCR amplification bias was corrected by using a synthetic template baseline for primer optimization and computational correction. As for the original processing: Reads were annotated to V, D and J genes according to IMGT and were analyzed with immunoSEQ Analyzer, with only productive sequences retained. Clonality was computed as one minus Shannon entropy normalized by log2 of the number of productive unique sequences. For each patient and control, public and private clones were evaluated among the 100 most prevalent clones. A clone was defined as Susac-specific if it was absent from the healthy and MS cohorts, from some 1,100 published viral clones and from other ImmuneACCESS disease sequences. TCRdb applied fastp at Q25 and MiXCR to the public reads, then kept only in-frame beta chains. Identical CDR3 protein sequences are pooled into one entry, listed with their most common genes and DNA. TCRdb's processing, not the authors', yielded these V and J calls. The sample table shows approximately 140,000 distinct CDR3 sequences, and about 93% are seen once. The ten largest make up approximately 0.3% of the sample.

The data were obtained in a study of CD8 T cells in Susac syndrome (dated by TCRdb to about 2019). A note on the overall study: Repertoire sequencing was used to test whether CD8+ T cell activation and differentiation in Susac syndrome was antigen driven. The study compared CD8+ T cell repertoire clonality among 12 healthy donors, around 14 Susac syndrome patients and roughly 15 multiple sclerosis patients. Overall results and qualifications from the work: The number of individuals in the TCR sequencing and HLA analysis was acknowledged as relatively small.

Reading the germline V gene (reference sequence) gives CDR1 GTSNPN and CDR2 SVGIG. The CDR3 starts with the cysteine, ends with the phenylalanine, and has 12 residues. Only the CDR3 region is kept as DNA, spanning 36 bases read in frame from base 1. The V and J ends are trimmed by 5 bases and 1 base, leaving 8 bases between them. Sequencing input: CD8+ T cells from PBMCs. The chain uses TRBV30 and TRBJ1-1, with no D gene named confidently. This TCR was recovered from a human donor in good health. The DNA sequence is TGTGCCTGGTGGACGGGGAACACTGAAGCTTTCTTT. It is translated as CAWWTGNTEAFF. Reference TRBV30 and TRBJ1-1 genes cover what lies past the CDR3, so the full variable domain is SQTIHQWPATLVQPVGSPLSLECTVEGTSNPNLYWYRQAAGRGLQLLFYSVGIGQISSEVPQNLSASRPQDRQFILSSKKLLLSDSGFYLCAWWTGNTEAFFGQGTRLTVV.